This TCR beta chain was observed in a study of T-cell reconstitution after alpha-beta-depleted transplantation in children. Study results and caveats: Newly generated T cells supplied most T-cell counts and diversity one year post-transplant. Approximately two months post-transplant, alpha-beta T cells reportedly originated from several hundred expanded graft clones.

For TCRbeta, the library was prepared with unique molecular identifiers. A single record per CDR3 protein comes from TCRdb applying MiXCR to the PCR reads. The data show 600,000 to 800,000 distinct CDR3 sequences, around 12% seen once. Comment on this clonotype: The target antigen is unknown.

The TCR was taken from a girl aged 2-15 years with congenital amegakaryocytic thrombocytopenia, due to receive a stem cell transplant. The sample here was PBMCs, taken before TCRalphabeta/CD19-depleted stem cell transplant.

CDR3 in DNA: TGCGCCAGCAGCTGGGGGGGAAGCGGGAGCCTTCAAGAGACCCAGTACTTC. It specifies CASSWGGSGSLQETQYF. The chain joins TRBV5-1 to TRBJ2-5; 8 bases map to TRBD2. The CDR3 has 17 residues. The trim removed 3 bases at V and 2 bases at J, leaving 12 bases unmatched. Germline assignment: CDR1 SGHRS and CDR2 YFSETQ. Full variable domain (missing parts from reference TRBV5-1 and TRBJ2-5): KAGVTQTPRYLIKTRGQQVTLSCSPISGHRSVSWYQQTPGQGLQFLFEYFSETQRNKGNFPGRFSGRQFSNSRSEMNVSTLELGDSALYLCASSWGGSGSLQETQYFGPGTRLLVL.